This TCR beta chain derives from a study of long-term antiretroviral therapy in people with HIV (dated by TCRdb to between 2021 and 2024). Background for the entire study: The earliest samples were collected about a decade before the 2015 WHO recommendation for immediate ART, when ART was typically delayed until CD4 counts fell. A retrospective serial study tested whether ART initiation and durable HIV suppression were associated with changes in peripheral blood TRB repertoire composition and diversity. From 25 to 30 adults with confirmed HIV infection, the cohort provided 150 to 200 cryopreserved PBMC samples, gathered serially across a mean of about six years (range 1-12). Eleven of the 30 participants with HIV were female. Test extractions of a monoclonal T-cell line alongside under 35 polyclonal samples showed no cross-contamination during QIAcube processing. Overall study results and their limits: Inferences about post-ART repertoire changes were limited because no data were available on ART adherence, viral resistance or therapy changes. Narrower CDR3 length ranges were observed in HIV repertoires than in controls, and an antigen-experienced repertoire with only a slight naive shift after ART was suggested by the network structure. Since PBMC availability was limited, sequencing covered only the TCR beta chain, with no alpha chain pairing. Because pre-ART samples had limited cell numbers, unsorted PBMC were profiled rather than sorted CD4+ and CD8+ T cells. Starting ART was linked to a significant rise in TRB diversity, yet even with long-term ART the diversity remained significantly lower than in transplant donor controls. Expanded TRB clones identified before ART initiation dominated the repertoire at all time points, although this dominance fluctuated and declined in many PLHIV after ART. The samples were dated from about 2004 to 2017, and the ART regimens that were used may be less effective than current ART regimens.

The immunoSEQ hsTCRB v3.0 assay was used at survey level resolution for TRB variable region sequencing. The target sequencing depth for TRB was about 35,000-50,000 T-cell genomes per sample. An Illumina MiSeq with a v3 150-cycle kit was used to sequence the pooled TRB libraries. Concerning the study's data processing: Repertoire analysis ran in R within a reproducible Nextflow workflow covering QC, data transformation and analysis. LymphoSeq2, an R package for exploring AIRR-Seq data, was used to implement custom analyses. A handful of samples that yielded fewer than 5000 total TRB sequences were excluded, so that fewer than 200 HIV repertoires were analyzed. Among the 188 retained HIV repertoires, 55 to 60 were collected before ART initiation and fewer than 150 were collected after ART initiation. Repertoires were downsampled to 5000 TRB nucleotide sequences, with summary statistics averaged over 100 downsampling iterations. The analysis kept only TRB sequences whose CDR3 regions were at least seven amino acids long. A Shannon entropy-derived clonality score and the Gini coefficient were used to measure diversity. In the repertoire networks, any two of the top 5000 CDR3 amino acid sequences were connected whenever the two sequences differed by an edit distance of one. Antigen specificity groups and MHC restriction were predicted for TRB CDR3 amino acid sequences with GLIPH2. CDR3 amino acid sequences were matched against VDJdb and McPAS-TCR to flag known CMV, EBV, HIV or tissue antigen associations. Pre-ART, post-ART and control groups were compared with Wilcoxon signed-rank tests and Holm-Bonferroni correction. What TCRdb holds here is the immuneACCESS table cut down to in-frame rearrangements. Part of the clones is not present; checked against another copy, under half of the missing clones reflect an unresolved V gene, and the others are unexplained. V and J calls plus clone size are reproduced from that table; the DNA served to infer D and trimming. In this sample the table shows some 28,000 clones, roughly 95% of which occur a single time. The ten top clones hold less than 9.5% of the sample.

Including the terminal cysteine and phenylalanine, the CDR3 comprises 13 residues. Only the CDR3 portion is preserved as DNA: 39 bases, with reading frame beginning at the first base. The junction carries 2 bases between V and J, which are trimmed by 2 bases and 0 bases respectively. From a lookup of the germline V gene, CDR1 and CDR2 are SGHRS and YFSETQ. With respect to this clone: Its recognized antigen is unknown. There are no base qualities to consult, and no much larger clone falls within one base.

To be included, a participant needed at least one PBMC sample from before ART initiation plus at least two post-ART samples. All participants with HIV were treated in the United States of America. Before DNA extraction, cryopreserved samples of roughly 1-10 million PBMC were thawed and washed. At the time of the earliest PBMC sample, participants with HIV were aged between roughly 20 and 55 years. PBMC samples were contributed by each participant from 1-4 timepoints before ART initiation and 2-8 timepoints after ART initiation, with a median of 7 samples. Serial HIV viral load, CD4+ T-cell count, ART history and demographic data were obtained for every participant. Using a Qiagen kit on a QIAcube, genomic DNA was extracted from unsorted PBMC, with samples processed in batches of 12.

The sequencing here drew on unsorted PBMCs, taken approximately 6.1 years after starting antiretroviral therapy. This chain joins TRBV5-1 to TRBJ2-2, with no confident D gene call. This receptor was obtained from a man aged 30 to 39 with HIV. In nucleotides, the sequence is TGCGCCAGCAGCTTTGCGAACACCGGGGAGCTGTTTTTT. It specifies CASSFANTGELFF.